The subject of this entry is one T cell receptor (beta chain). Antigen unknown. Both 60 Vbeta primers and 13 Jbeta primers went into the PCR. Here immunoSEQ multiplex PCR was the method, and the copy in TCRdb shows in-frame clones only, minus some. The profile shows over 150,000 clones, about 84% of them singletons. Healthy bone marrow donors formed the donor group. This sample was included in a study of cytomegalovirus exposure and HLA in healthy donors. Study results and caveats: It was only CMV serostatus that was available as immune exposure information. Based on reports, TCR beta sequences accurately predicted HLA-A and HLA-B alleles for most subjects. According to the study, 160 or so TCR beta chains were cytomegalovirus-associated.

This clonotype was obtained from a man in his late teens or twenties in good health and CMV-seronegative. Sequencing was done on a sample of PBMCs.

In DNA, the CDR3 is TGCGCCAGCAGCTTGGAGGGACAGTTCAATGAGCAGTTCTTC. Protein: CASSLEGQFNEQFF. This chain links TRBV5-1 with TRBJ2-1; TRBD1 matches at 7 bases. The germline gives CDR1 SGHRS, CDR2 YFSETQ. V was clipped by 0 bases and J by 6 bases; unmatched bases: 3. The CDR3 sequence is 14 residues long.